The entry below describes one T cell receptor (beta chain). This entry comes from a study of blood T cell repertoires in COVID-19. Background on the study: From the United States, Italy and Spain came samples of acute and convalescent COVID-19.

Libraries were prepared by immunoSEQ multiplex PCR; TCRdb keeps only in-frame clonotypes and omits some of them. The table shows some 190,000 clones, with 70% to 90% occurring only once. CDR3 length equals 15 residues. Trimming removed 2 bases at V and 8 bases at J, with 15 bases between. CDR1 is SGHTA, CDR2 FQGNSA, per germline. The source material was peripheral blood. This receptor was identified in a woman of 80 years or more with acute or convalescent COVID-19. The chain carries TRBV7-2 and TRBJ1-4; D is unresolved. CDR3 in amino acids: CASSLYVGEVEKLFF. In nucleotides, the CDR3 is TGTGCCAGCAGCTTATACGTCGGGGAGGTAGAAAAACTGTTTTTT.